The 4 T cell receptor beta chains below all came from one sample that was sequenced in a study of blood T cell repertoires in COVID-19. Data came from immunoSEQ multiplex PCR; TCRdb stores just in-frame clones and leaves some out. This sample has about 400,000 clones; about 89% occur once, and the top ten carry 4.3%. The sample consisted of peripheral blood. The origin of the receptors is a young woman with acute or convalescent COVID-19.

This clone was counted a few times. V usage is TRBV10-3 and J usage is TRBJ1-3, with a possible D match to TRBD1 (6 bases). CDR3 length equals 14 residues. CDR1 is ENHRY, CDR2 SYGVKD, per germline. Between the trimmed V and J ends, which lost 10 bases and 4 bases, there was a span of 17 bases. CDR3 sequence (DNA): TGTGCCACCGAGAACAGGGTTTCAGGAAACACCATATATTTT. Amino acids: CATENRVSGNTIYF.

As for this clone: The same CDR3 arises from other DNA sequences in this sample as well. V usage is TRBV4-1 and J usage is TRBJ2-3; D is ambiguous. Trimming pared 0 bases from V and 2 bases from J, leaving 6 bases between. The CDR3 is 14 residues long. Germline-derived CDR1 and CDR2 are MGHRA and YSYEKL. This CDR3 is CASSQETSTDTQYF. The CDR3 bases are TGCGCCAGCAGCCAAGAAACATCCACAGATACGCAGTATTTT.

The chain joins TRBV5-1 to TRBJ2-7; 7 bases are a match to TRBD2. After removal of 5 bases from V and 4 bases from J, the junction contained 15 bases not matched to a gene. Germline V gives CDR1 SGHRS, CDR2 YFSETQ. The CDR3 sequence is 16 residues long. The CDR3, as DNA: TGCGCCAGCAGGCCCGGGCATTTTGGCGGGGGATACGAGCAGTACTTC. Its translation: CASRPGHFGGGYEQYF.

V gene TRBV3-1 (or the pseudogene TRBV3-2) combines with J gene TRBJ2-1; the D gene is possibly TRBD1 (6 bases). Germline assignment: CDR1 LGHDT and CDR2 YNNKEL (reference sequence). CDR3 size: 14 residues. V was shortened by 3 bases and J by 3 bases, with 9 bases between the two germline ends. CDR3 DNA: TGTGCCAGCAGCCACACGGGACACTACAATGAGCAGTTCTTC. Residues: CASSHTGHYNEQFF.